This T cell receptor beta chain was captured in a study (dated by TCRdb to between 2011 and 2013). Note on this clonotype: The specificity of this receptor is unknown. Base qualities are missing; no much larger clone stands one base away.

TCRdb lists the instrument as Illumina Genome Analyzer IIx. TCRdb handled the public reads itself, with Q25 trimming in fastp and clone calling in MiXCR, and kept productive beta chains. Rows with a matching CDR3 protein are joined into one entry that keeps the most common DNA and genes. This sample has 12,000 to 15,000 distinct CDR3 sequences in its table, and around 32% of those were observed once. Of the sample, about 16% is held by the ten largest clones. V ends up 0 bases short and J 1 base short, with an unmatched junction base count of 5. There are 18 amino acids in the CDR3, from cysteine to phenylalanine inclusive. CDR3 DNA is the only sequence kept; it has 54 bases, read in frame from the first base. CDR1 and CDR2 are read off the germline V gene as SGHDN and FVKESK.

The TCR sequence derives from a human donor. The chain is made from TRBV14 and TRBJ2-7; TRBD2 aligns with 14 central bases. The source material was blood. The CDR3 in this case is CASSQDGTSGSISYEQYF. Here is the DNA: TGTGCCAGCAGCCAAGACGGGACTAGCGGGAGCATATCCTACGAGCAGTACTTC. The CDR3, completed at both ends by the reference TRBV14 and TRBJ2-7 genes, gives the full variable domain EAGVTQFPSHSVIEKGQTVTLRCDPISGHDNLYWYRRVMGKEIKFLLHFVKESKQDESGMPNNRFLAERTGGTYSTLKVQPAELEDSGVYFCASSQDGTSGSISYEQYFGPGTRLTVT.